The rows below give T cell receptor beta chains drawn from one sample of a study of T cell changes during pregnancy in multiple sclerosis. Assay: immunoSEQ multiplex PCR; the TCRdb copy retains only in-frame clones and omits some. The table has more than 30,000 clones, about nine tenths seen once. The sample consisted of CD4+ T cells from peripheral blood mononuclear cells, taken in the third trimester of pregnancy. Receptor source: a female donor in good health, enrolled as a control in a pregnancy study. Both conserved end residues are part of each CDR3. D genes are given only for firm matches. Rows may omit the clone size; those that give it use once, few, many or a size class.

abundance	v_gene	d_gene	j_gene	CDR3aa	CDR3nt
NA	TRBV28	NA	TRBJ2-7	CASSWAGTPAEQYF	TGTGCCAGCAGCTGGGCCGGGACACCCGCCGAGCAGTACTTC
NA	TRBV9	NA	TRBJ2-2	CASSVGTVNGELFF	TGTGCCAGCAGCGTAGGGACAGTGAACGGGGAGCTGTTTTTT
NA	TRBV19	TRBD1	TRBJ1-1	CASPPGQGQHSEAFF	TGTGCCAGTCCCCCGGGACAGGGACAACATAGTGAAGCTTTCTTT
NA	TRBV4-2	NA	TRBJ2-2	CASSQGQANTGELFF	TGTGCCAGCAGCCAAGGGCAGGCGAACACCGGGGAGCTGTTTTTT
NA	TRBV18	NA	TRBJ2-5	CASSPRSGWQETQYF	TGTGCCAGCTCACCGCGGAGCGGGTGGCAAGAGACCCAGTACTTC
NA	TRBV5-1	TRBD1	TRBJ2-5	CASRRAGTGQETQYF	TGCGCCAGCAGACGGGCCGGGACAGGTCAAGAGACCCAGTACTTC
NA	TRBV4-2	NA	TRBJ1-3	CASSQEEIAPGRLSSGNTIYF	TGTGCCAGCAGCCAAGAAGAGATTGCCCCCGGGAGGTTAAGCTCTGGAAACACCATATATTTT
few	TRBV2	NA	TRBJ1-5	CASSGGGAGRSQPQHF	TGTGCCAGCAGTGGGGGGGGCGCCGGACGGAGTCAGCCCCAGCATTTT
NA	TRBV6-6	NA	TRBJ1-2	CASSADRGGYTF	TGTGCCAGCAGCGCGGATCGGGGTGGCTACACCTTC
NA	TRBV27	TRBD2	TRBJ2-1	CASRGLAAISEQFF	TGTGCCAGCAGGGGACTAGCGGCCATAAGTGAGCAGTTCTTC
NA	TRBV5-1	TRBD2	TRBJ2-1	CASMGQRGMSRYNEQFF	TGCGCCAGCATGGGCCAGCGGGGGATGTCGCGGTACAATGAGCAGTTCTTC
NA	TRBV7-6	TRBD1	TRBJ2-3	CASSLDRGTDTQYF	TGTGCCAGCAGCTTAGACAGGGGTACAGATACGCAGTATTTT
NA	TRBV30	TRBD1	TRBJ1-4	CAWSQNRGWEKLFF	TGTGCCTGGAGTCAAAACAGGGGGTGGGAAAAACTGTTTTTT
NA	TRBV6-5	NA	TRBJ2-3	CASSSAGAPTDTQYF	TGTGCCAGCAGTTCGGCAGGGGCCCCCACAGATACGCAGTATTTT
NA	TRBV25-1	NA	TRBJ2-3	CASSEAGYTQYF	TGTGCCAGCAGTGAAGCAGGGTATACGCAGTATTTT
NA	TRBV19	TRBD1	TRBJ2-1	CASKGDRGRNNEQFF	TGTGCCAGTAAGGGGGACAGGGGGAGAAACAATGAGCAGTTCTTC
NA	TRBV15	NA	TRBJ2-5	CATSRDRAGVETQYF	TGTGCCACCAGCAGAGATCGGGCAGGGGTAGAGACCCAGTACTTC
NA	TRBV6-1	TRBD1	TRBJ2-7	CASSEGTGAYEQYF	TGTGCCAGCAGTGAAGGGACAGGGGCCTACGAGCAGTACTTC
NA	TRBV7-8	NA	TRBJ1-5	CASSLETGEQPQHF	TGTGCCAGCAGCTTAGAAACGGGGGAGCAGCCCCAGCATTTT
NA	TRBV7-9	NA	TRBJ2-1	CASSLDLTTQFF	TGTGCCAGCAGCTTAGATTTAACGACTCAGTTCTTC
NA	TRBV30	NA	TRBJ2-5	CAWSVQGIRQQETQYF	TGTGCCTGGAGTGTACAGGGCATCCGACAGCAAGAGACCCAGTACTTC
NA	TRBV5-1	TRBD1	TRBJ2-6	CASSSSDRYSGANVLTF	TGCGCCAGCAGCTCCTCGGACAGGTACTCTGGGGCCAACGTCCTGACTTTC
NA	TRBV7-9	NA	TRBJ2-1	CASSPTSNEQFF	TGTGCCAGCAGCCCCACCAGCAATGAGCAGTTCTTC
NA	TRBV21-1	NA	TRBJ1-5	CASSKASGGPQHQPQHF	TGTGCCAGCAGCAAAGCGTCAGGAGGTCCCCAACATCAGCCCCAGCATTTT
NA	TRBV30	TRBD1	TRBJ1-2	CAWTGGEDGYTF	TGTGCCTGGACAGGGGGCGAGGATGGCTACACCTTC
NA	TRBV7-8	TRBD1	TRBJ2-5	CASSWGTGRETQYF	TGTGCCAGCAGCTGGGGGACAGGGAGAGAGACCCAGTACTTC
NA	TRBV5-6	NA	TRBJ2-5	CASSFRAGNQETQYF	TGTGCCAGCAGCTTTCGGGCAGGGAATCAAGAGACCCAGTACTTC
NA	TRBV5-1	TRBD2	TRBJ2-1	CASSLGAGTSGYNEQFF	TGCGCCAGCAGCTTGGGCGCCGGGACTAGCGGATACAATGAGCAGTTCTTC
NA	TRBV18	TRBD2	TRBJ2-7	CASSPKLAGGPLPFGEQYF	TGTGCCAGCTCGCCAAAACTAGCGGGAGGGCCTCTCCCTTTCGGCGAGCAGTACTTC
NA	TRBV2	NA	TRBJ1-6	CASSEAWHGDSLSSYNSPLHF	TGTGCCAGCAGTGAAGCGTGGCATGGCGACAGCCTCTCCAGTTATAATTCACCCCTCCACTTT
NA	TRBV15	TRBD1	TRBJ1-2	CATSRGRTGAFLNYGYTF	TGTGCCACCAGCAGAGGCAGGACAGGGGCCTTCTTAAACTATGGCTACACCTTC
NA	TRBV19	TRBD1	TRBJ1-5	CASMGQGFNQPQHF	TGTGCCAGTATGGGACAGGGGTTCAATCAGCCCCAGCATTTT
NA	TRBV5-1	NA	TRBJ2-1	CASSLEGGEFF	TGCGCCAGCAGCTTGGAGGGAGGTGAGTTCTTC
NA	TRBV28	TRBD2	TRBJ2-3	CASSLVGTLAGNTDTQYF	TGTGCCAGCAGTTTGGTCGGAACACTAGCGGGAAACACAGATACGCAGTATTTT
NA	TRBV6-5	NA	TRBJ2-3	CASSRERTDTQYF	TGTGCCAGCAGCCGAGAACGCACAGATACGCAGTATTTT
NA	TRBV28	NA	TRBJ1-3	CASSSRGSGNTIYF	TGTGCCAGCAGTTCCCGGGGGTCTGGAAACACCATATATTTT
NA	TRBV6-1	NA	TRBJ2-3	CASRRLAEVADTQYF	TGTGCCAGCAGGAGATTAGCGGAAGTGGCAGATACGCAGTATTTT
NA	TRBV1	NA	TRBJ2-7	CTSSHIGTSGRAYEQYF	TGCACCAGCAGCCATATCGGGACTAGCGGGAGGGCCTACGAGCAGTACTTC
NA	TRBV7-2	NA	TRBJ2-1	CASSASPGTGEQFF	TGTGCCAGCAGCGCCTCCCCGGGGACTGGTGAGCAGTTCTTC
NA	TRBV5-4	TRBD1	TRBJ2-4	CASSLGTGENIQYF	TGTGCCAGCAGCTTGGGGACAGGCGAAAACATTCAGTACTTC
NA	TRBV5-1	TRBD1	TRBJ1-1	CASSWRTGGNTEAFF	TGCGCCAGCAGCTGGAGGACAGGGGGGAACACTGAAGCTTTCTTT
NA	TRBV6-1	NA	TRBJ2-2	CASRAPGSTGELFF	TGTGCCAGCCGAGCCCCGGGTAGCACCGGGGAGCTGTTTTTT
NA	TRBV9	NA	TRBJ2-2	CASSVATQTSSGELFF	TGTGCCAGCAGCGTAGCAACACAAACTAGCTCCGGGGAGCTGTTTTTT
once	TRBV2	NA	TRBJ2-7	CASLREPSYEQYF	TGTGCCAGCCTCCGGGAACCTTCGTACGAGCAGTACTTC
NA	TRBV30	TRBD2	TRBJ2-3	CAWRLAGGLSTDTQYF	TGTGCCTGGAGATTAGCGGGGGGACTTAGCACAGATACGCAGTATTTT
once	TRBV28	TRBD2	TRBJ2-4	CASSFAGLANREYIQYF	TGTGCCAGCAGTTTCGCGGGACTAGCGAACCGAGAGTACATTCAGTACTTC
NA	TRBV5-6	NA	TRBJ2-5	CASSLLASGGTQYF	TGTGCCAGCAGCTTGCTTGCGTCCGGCGGGACCCAGTACTTC
NA	TRBV28	TRBD1	TRBJ2-7	CASGQGSYEQYF	TGTGCCAGCGGACAGGGATCCTACGAGCAGTACTTC
NA	TRBV5-5	NA	TRBJ2-1	CASSSEAGEQFF	TGTGCCAGCAGTTCCGAAGCGGGCGAGCAGTTCTTC
NA	TRBV18	TRBD1	TRBJ1-6	CASSPTGQPYNSPLHF	TGTGCCAGCTCGCCCACGGGACAGCCATATAATTCACCCCTCCACTTT
NA	TRBV30	TRBD1	TRBJ1-1	CAWSRGLGTEAFF	TGTGCCTGGAGCAGGGGGCTTGGCACTGAAGCTTTCTTT
NA	TRBV6-5	NA	TRBJ1-3	CASSYGQSSGNTIYF	TGTGCCAGCAGTTACGGACAGAGCTCTGGAAACACCATATATTTT